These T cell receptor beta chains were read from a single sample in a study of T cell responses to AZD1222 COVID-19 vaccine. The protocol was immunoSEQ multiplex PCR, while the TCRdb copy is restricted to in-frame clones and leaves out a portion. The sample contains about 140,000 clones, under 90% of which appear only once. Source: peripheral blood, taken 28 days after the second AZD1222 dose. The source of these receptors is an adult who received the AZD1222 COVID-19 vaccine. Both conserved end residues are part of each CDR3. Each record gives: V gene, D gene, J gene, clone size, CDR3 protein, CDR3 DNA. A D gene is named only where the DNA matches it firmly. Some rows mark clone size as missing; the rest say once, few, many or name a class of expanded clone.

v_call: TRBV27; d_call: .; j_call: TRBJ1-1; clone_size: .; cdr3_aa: CASSFGNKNTEAFF; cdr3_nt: TGTGCCAGCAGTTTTGGGAATAAAAACACTGAAGCTTTCTTT
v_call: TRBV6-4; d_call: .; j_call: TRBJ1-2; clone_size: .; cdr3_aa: CATRTGKDGYTF; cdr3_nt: TGTGCCACCCGAACCGGGAAGGATGGCTACACCTTC
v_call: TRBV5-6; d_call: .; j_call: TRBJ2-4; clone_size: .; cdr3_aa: CASSSWGAGGGNIQYF; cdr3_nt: TGTGCCAGCAGCTCCTGGGGGGCAGGTGGCGGAAACATTCAGTACTTC
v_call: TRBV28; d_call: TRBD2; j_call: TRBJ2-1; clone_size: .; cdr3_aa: CASNTGTSGTRPDNEQFF; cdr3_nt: TGTGCCAGCAATACCGGGACTAGCGGGACCCGGCCGGATAATGAGCAGTTCTTC
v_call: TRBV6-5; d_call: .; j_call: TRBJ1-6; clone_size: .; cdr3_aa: CASSPWGNSPLHF; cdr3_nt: TGTGCCAGCAGTCCGTGGGGTAATTCACCCCTCCACTTT
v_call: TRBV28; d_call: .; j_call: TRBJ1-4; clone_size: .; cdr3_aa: CASSFGVAEKLFF; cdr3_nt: TGTGCCAGCAGTTTTGGGGTAGCTGAAAAACTGTTTTTT
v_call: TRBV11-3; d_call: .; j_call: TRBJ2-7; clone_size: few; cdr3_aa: CASSLDLSNEQYF; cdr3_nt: TGTGCCAGCAGCTTAGATCTGTCCAACGAGCAGTACTTC
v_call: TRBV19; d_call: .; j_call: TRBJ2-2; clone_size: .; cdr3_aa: CASSIVPFTGELFF; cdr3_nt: TGTGCCAGTAGTATAGTCCCGTTCACCGGGGAGCTGTTTTTT
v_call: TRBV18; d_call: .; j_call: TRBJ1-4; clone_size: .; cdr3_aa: CASSLLTPGATNEKLFF; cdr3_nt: TGTGCCAGCTCACTTCTAACCCCGGGAGCAACTAATGAAAAACTGTTTTTT
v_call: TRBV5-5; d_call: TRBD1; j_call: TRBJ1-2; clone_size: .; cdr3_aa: CASSKTGTGFDYGYTF; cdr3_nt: TGTGCCAGCAGCAAAACCGGGACAGGGTTTGACTATGGCTACACCTTC
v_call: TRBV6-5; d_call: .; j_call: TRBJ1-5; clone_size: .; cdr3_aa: CASSKTSYSNQPQHF; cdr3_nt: TGTGCCAGCAGTAAAACCAGTTATAGCAATCAGCCCCAGCATTTT
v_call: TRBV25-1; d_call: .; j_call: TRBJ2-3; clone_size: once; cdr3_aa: CASTGDTQYF; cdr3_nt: TGTGCCAGCACCGGAGATACGCAGTATTTT
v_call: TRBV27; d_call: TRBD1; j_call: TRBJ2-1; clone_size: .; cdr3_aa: CASSLSRDRGNEQFF; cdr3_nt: TGTGCCAGCAGTTTATCACGGGACAGGGGGAATGAGCAGTTCTTC
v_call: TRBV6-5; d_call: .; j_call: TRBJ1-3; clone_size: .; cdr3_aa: CASSYSTGRGNTIYF; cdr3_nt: TGTGCCAGCAGTTACTCGACGGGACGGGGAAACACCATATATTTT
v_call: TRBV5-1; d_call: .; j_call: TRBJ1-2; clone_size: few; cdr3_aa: CASTGGTEKGLGYTF; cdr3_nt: TGCGCCAGCACCGGTGGCACGGAGAAGGGTTTGGGCTACACCTTC
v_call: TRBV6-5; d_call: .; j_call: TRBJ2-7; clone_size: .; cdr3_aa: CASSYSRTITYEQYF; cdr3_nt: TGTGCCAGCAGTTACTCCCGGACAATAACCTACGAGCAGTACTTC
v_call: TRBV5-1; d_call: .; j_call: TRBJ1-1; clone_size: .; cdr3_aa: CASSLGRNTEAFF; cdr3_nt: TGCGCCAGCAGCCTTGGTCGGAACACTGAAGCTTTCTTT
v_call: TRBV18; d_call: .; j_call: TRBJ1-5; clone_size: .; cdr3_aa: CASSLMGTNQPQHF; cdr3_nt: TGTGCCAGCTCACTAATGGGCACCAATCAGCCCCAGCATTTT
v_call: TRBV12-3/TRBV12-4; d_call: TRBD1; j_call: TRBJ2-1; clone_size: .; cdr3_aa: CASGTVYNEQFF; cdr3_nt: TGTGCCAGTGGGACAGTGTACAATGAGCAGTTCTTC
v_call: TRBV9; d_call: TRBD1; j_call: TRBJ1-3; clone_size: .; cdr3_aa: CASSSPGTGLNTIYF; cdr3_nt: TGTGCCAGCAGCTCCCCTGGGACAGGGTTAAACACCATATATTTT
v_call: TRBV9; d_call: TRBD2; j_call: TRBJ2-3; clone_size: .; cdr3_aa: CASSPGTSGPRSTDTQYF; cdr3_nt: TGTGCCAGCAGCCCAGGGACTAGCGGGCCTCGGAGCACAGATACGCAGTATTTT
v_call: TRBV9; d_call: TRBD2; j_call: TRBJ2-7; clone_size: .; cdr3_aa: CASSFTSGSYEQYF; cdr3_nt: TGTGCCAGCAGCTTTACTAGCGGCTCCTACGAGCAGTACTTC
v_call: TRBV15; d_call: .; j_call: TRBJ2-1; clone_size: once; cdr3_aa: CATSTPESYNEQFF; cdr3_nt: TGTGCCACCAGCACACCAGAATCCTACAATGAGCAGTTCTTC
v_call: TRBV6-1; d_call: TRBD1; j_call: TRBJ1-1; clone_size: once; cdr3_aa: CASRPGQGAPTEAFF; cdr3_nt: TGTGCCAGCAGGCCGGGACAGGGGGCCCCCACTGAAGCTTTCTTT
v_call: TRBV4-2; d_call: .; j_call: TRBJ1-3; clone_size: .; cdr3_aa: CASSHSQAGSGNTIYF; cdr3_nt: TGTGCCAGCAGCCACTCACAGGCAGGGTCGGGAAACACCATATATTTT
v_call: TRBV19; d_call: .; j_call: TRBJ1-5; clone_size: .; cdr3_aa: CASSMSGVLKFFQPQHF; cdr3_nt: TGTGCCAGTAGTATGTCGGGGGTTCTGAAGTTTTTTCAGCCCCAGCATTTT
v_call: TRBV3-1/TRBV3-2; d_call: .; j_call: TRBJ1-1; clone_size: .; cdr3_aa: CASSHPTVGRNTEAFF; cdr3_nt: TGTGCCAGCAGCCACCCGACAGTCGGGCGGAACACTGAAGCTTTCTTT
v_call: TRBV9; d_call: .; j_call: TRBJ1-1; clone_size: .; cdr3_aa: CASSAEGRTEAFF; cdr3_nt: TGTGCCAGCAGCGCTGAAGGGCGCACTGAAGCTTTCTTT
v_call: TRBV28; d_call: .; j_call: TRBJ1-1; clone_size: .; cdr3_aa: CASSLVSGGRDEAFF; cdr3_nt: TGTGCCAGCAGTTTGGTTTCGGGGGGCAGGGATGAAGCTTTCTTT
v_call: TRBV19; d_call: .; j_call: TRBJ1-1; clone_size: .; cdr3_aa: CASSIGGGARTEAFF; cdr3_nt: TGTGCCAGTAGTATAGGCGGGGGGGCGCGGACTGAAGCTTTCTTT
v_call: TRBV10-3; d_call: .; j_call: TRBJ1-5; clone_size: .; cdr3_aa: CAISDEFNQPQHF; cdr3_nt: TGTGCCATCAGTGACGAGTTCAATCAGCCCCAGCATTTT
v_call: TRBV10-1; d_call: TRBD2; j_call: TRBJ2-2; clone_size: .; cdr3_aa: CASSGGGKEELFF; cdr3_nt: TGCGCCAGCAGTGGGGGAGGGAAAGAGGAGCTGTTTTTT
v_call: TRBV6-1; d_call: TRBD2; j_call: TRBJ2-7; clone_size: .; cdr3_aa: CASSDGGTSGRAYEQYF; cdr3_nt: TGTGCCAGCAGTGACGGGGGGACTAGCGGGAGGGCCTACGAGCAGTACTTC
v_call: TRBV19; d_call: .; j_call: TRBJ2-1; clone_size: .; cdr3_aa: CASSILSSYNEQFF; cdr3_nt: TGTGCCAGTAGTATCCTATCCTCCTACAATGAGCAGTTCTTC
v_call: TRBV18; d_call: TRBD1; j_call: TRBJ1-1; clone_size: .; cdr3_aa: CASSPVSQGDTEAFF; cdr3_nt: TGTGCCAGCTCACCCGTCTCCCAGGGGGACACTGAAGCTTTCTTT
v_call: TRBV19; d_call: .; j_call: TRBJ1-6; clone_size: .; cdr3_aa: CASSMGGDNSPLHF; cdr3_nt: TGTGCCAGTAGTATGGGGGGAGATAATTCACCCCTCCACTTT
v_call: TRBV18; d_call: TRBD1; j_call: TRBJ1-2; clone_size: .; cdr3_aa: CASSPNRGNYGYTF; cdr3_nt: TGTGCCAGCTCACCTAACAGGGGGAACTATGGCTACACCTTC